This T cell receptor (beta chain) appears in the sequencing data of a study of blood T cell repertoires in COVID-19. Study information: T cells, B-cell-depleted T cells, or PBMCs provided the cDNA or gDNA that served as material.

The CDR3 is 14 residues long. V lost 5 bases and J 3 bases, leaving 11 bases between the germline ends. CDR1 is MNHEY and CDR2 is SVGAGI in the germline V gene. Libraries were prepared by immunoSEQ multiplex PCR; TCRdb keeps only in-frame clonotypes and omits some of them. This sample has around 250,000 clones, with approximately 82% found just once. The sequencing input was peripheral blood. The chain has TRBV6-5 and TRBJ1-5; perhaps TRBD1 as D (6 bases). The source of this sequence is a man aged 25 to 40 who had recovered from COVID-19. CDR3 DNA sequence: TGTGCCAGCAGTACCCGGGACAACAATCAGCCCCAGCATTTT. It encodes CASSTRDNNQPQHF.